The rows below give T cell receptor beta chains drawn from one sample of a study of T cell responses to AZD1222 COVID-19 vaccine. Clones were read by immunoSEQ multiplex PCR, and TCRdb kept only the in-frame ones, dropping some. This sample has roughly 70,000 clones; 75% to 95% occur once, and the top ten carry approximately 6.3%. The sample consisted of peripheral blood, taken 28 days after the second dose of the MenACWY control vaccine. These receptor sequences come from an adult who received the MenACWY meningococcal vaccine as a control. The CDR3 runs from the conserved cysteine through the conserved F or W. D genes are given only for firm matches. Only part of the rows carry a size: once, few, many, or a class if the clone is expanded.

TRBV28,-,TRBJ1-1,13,-,CASSSTQPTEAFF,TGTGCCAGCAGTTCCACCCAACCCACTGAAGCTTTCTTT
TRBV2,TRBD2,TRBJ2-7,16,-,CASRTGLAGPSYEQYF,TGTGCCAGCAGAACCGGACTAGCGGGGCCGTCCTACGAGCAGTACTTC
TRBV10-3,-,TRBJ2-7,15,-,CAISESPASRQQGYF,TGTGCCATCAGTGAGTCTCCGGCTAGCAGACAGCAGGGGTACTTC
TRBV7-7,-,TRBJ2-5,14,once,CASSPLTEKETQYF,TGTGCTAGCAGCCCCCTGACGGAGAAAGAGACCCAGTACTTC
TRBV5-3,-,TRBJ1-2,15,once,CARSLERGRYYGYTF,TGTGCCAGAAGCTTGGAAAGGGGCAGGTACTATGGCTACACCTTC
TRBV25-1,-,TRBJ2-3,13,-,CASSRDLKDTQYF,TGTGCCAGCAGTCGAGACTTGAAAGATACGCAGTATTTT
TRBV6-5,-,TRBJ2-4,13,-,CASSLREMNIQYF,TGTGCCAGCAGTCTCAGGGAGATGAACATTCAGTACTTC
TRBV15,TRBD1,TRBJ1-5,14,-,CATSRGGQSRPQHF,TGTGCCACCAGCAGAGGGGGACAGAGCCGGCCCCAGCATTTT
TRBV6-1,-,TRBJ1-2,12,-,CASSEGMGRCTF,TGTGCCAGCAGTGAAGGTATGGGGCGGTGCACCTTC
TRBV19,TRBD1,TRBJ2-2,15,-,CASKRTGGVAGELFF,TGTGCCAGTAAACGGACAGGGGGGGTTGCCGGGGAGCTGTTTTTT
TRBV29-1,-,TRBJ2-3,11,once,CSGLKTDTQYF,TGCAGCGGGCTTAAAACCGATACGCAGTATTTT
TRBV28,TRBD2,TRBJ2-3,15,-,CASRSPTSGTDTQYF,TGTGCCAGCAGATCACCGACTAGCGGGACAGATACGCAGTATTTT
TRBV27,-,TRBJ2-4,13,-,CASSPTFSGLQYF,TGTGCCAGCAGTCCCACCTTTTCCGGACTTCAGTACTTC
TRBV24-1,-,TRBJ1-5,13,-,CATSDFSYQPQHF,TGTGCCACCAGTGATTTCTCCTATCAGCCCCAGCATTTT
TRBV6-6,-,TRBJ1-3,10,-,CASVADTIYF,TGTGCCAGCGTCGCGGACACCATATATTTT
TRBV19,-,TRBJ2-7,14,once,CASTVQGLAGEQYF,TGTGCCAGTACCGTTCAGGGACTGGCTGGGGAGCAGTACTTC
TRBV19,-,TRBJ1-3,14,-,CASTRDTTGNTIYF,TGTGCCAGTACGCGGGACACGACTGGAAACACCATATATTTT
TRBV6-6,-,TRBJ2-1,15,-,CASSYSAQGSNEQFF,TGTGCCAGCAGTTACTCGGCGCAGGGAAGCAATGAGCAGTTCTTC
TRBV21-1,-,TRBJ2-7,15,-,CASSKTPRRSYEQYF,TGTGCCAGCAGCAAAACCCCTCGTAGGAGCTACGAGCAGTACTTC
TRBV4-1,TRBD1,TRBJ1-2,15,-,CASSFQGTGPGGYTF,TGCGCCAGCAGCTTCCAGGGGACAGGGCCAGGCGGCTACACCTTC
TRBV28,TRBD1,TRBJ1-4,14,once,CASSRTGFNEKLFF,TGTGCCAGCAGTAGGACAGGATTTAATGAAAAACTGTTTTTT
TRBV29-1,-,TRBJ2-1,11,-,CSARDPGEQFF,TGCAGCGCTAGAGACCCAGGCGAGCAGTTCTTC
TRBV5-4,TRBD1,TRBJ1-6,15,-,CASSPVTGYDSPLHF,TGTGCCAGCAGCCCTGTGACAGGGTATGATTCACCCCTCCACTTT
TRBV10-2,-,TRBJ2-7,14,-,CASSSAVGSYEQYF,TGCGCCAGCAGTTCTGCGGTGGGCTCCTACGAGCAGTACTTC
TRBV19,TRBD2,TRBJ2-2,14,-,CASRLAGGPGELFF,TGTGCCAGTAGACTAGCGGGAGGCCCCGGGGAGCTGTTTTTT
TRBV28,-,TRBJ1-5,17,-,CASSLGGGGRGNQPQHF,TGTGCCAGCAGTTTAGGGGGTGGGGGACGCGGCAATCAGCCCCAGCATTTT
TRBV28,-,TRBJ1-5,14,-,CAGGATRGNQPQHF,TGTGCCGGGGGCGCTACGAGGGGCAATCAGCCCCAGCATTTT
TRBV28,-,TRBJ1-4,15,-,CASSSSLQGTRSLFF,TGTGCCAGCAGTTCATCCTTGCAGGGTACAAGGAGCCTGTTTTTT
TRBV28,TRBD2,TRBJ2-3,18,once,CASTPARLAGSSTDTQYF,TGTGCCAGCACTCCGGCGCGACTAGCGGGGTCTAGCACAGATACGCAGTATTTT
TRBV4-2,-,TRBJ1-1,16,-,CASSRTRGEVNTEAFF,TGTGCCAGCAGCCGCACACGGGGCGAGGTGAACACTGAAGCTTTCTTT
TRBV7-9,-,TRBJ1-2,11,-,CASSLGQGNTF,TGTGCCAGCAGCCTCGGGCAGGGGAACACCTTC
TRBV10-3,TRBD2,TRBJ2-7,21,-,CAISESLGSGTSGRSSYEQYF,TGTGCCATCAGTGAGTCGTTGGGATCCGGGACTAGCGGGAGGAGCTCCTACGAGCAGTACTTC
TRBV29-1,-,TRBJ1-2,11,many,CSVEDQEGYTF,TGCAGCGTTGAAGATCAAGAGGGCTACACCTTC
TRBV18,-,TRBJ2-5,14,-,CASSPPTAPETQYF,TGTGCCAGCTCACCCCCCACGGCACCGGAGACCCAGTACTTC
TRBV12-3/TRBV12-4,-,TRBJ2-1,13,-,CASSLVAYNEQFF,TGTGCCAGCAGTTTAGTCGCCTACAATGAGCAGTTCTTC